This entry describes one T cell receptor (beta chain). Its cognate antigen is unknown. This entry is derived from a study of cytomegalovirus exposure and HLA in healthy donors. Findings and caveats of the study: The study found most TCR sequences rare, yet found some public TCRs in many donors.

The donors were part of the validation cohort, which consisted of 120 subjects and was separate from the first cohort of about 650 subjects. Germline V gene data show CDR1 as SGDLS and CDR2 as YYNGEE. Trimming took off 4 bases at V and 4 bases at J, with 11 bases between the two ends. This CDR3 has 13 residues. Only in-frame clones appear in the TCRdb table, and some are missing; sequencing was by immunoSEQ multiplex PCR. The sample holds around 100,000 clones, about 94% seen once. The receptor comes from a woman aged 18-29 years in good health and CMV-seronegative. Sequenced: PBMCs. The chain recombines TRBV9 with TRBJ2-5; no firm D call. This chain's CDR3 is CASSPHPAETQYF. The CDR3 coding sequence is TGTGCCAGCAGCCCACACCCCGCAGAGACCCAGTACTTC.